This T cell receptor (beta chain) was profiled in a study of T cell responses to AZD1222 COVID-19 vaccine. Study observations and caveats: Targets within unmutated variant regions were reportedly found for nearly half of spike-specific TCRs. Spike-wide vaccine-associated CD4 TCRs dominated at 160-218 and 743-854. Mostly white British, mostly female donors; authors suggested clonal diversity may be underestimated.

Remarks on this clone: Its antigen is unknown.

The V gene's germline CDR1 is SGHRS and CDR2 YFSETQ. V lost 5 bases and J 6 bases, leaving 14 bases between the germline ends. The CDR3 runs to 13 residues. Libraries were prepared by immunoSEQ multiplex PCR; TCRdb keeps only in-frame clonotypes and omits some of them. The sample holds approximately 170,000 clones, 93% seen once. This clonotype was sampled from an adult in good health. The V gene is TRBV5-1, the J gene TRBJ1-1; possibly TRBD1 for D (5 bases). Sequenced material: peripheral blood, taken on day 0 of AZD1222 vaccination. CDR3 DNA: TGCGCCAGCAGGACAGACTTCTTAGCTGAAGCTTTCTTT. This codes for CASRTDFLAEAFF.